A single sample gave rise to the 10 T cell receptor beta chains below, sequenced in a study of OX40 agonist ivuxolimab in advanced cancers. Assay used: immunoSEQ multiplex PCR; TCRdb lists only in-frame clones, some missing. The sample includes some 30,000 clones, approximately 80% seen only once; the top ten take less than 15%. Source: CD4+ or CD8+ T cells sorted from blood, taken in a trial of the OX40 agonist ivuxolimab. The receptor source for this set is an adult with an advanced solid tumor such as melanoma, head and neck, liver or kidney cancer.

This clone showed up just once. This chain connects TRBV7-8 to TRBJ2-1; 7 positions match TRBD2. The germline gives CDR1 SGHVS, CDR2 FQNEAQ. This CDR3 contains 15 residues. V was pared by 1 base and J by 7 bases, with 7 bases of the junction left unmatched. The CDR3 here is CASSLVGGTGNEQFF. The CDR3 nucleotides read TGTGCCAGCAGCTTAGTGGGAGGGACTGGGAATGAGCAGTTCTTC.

The CDR3 region has the DNA TGTGCCAGCAGCTTAGGCCGGGGGGTCCTGTATCCCTACGAGCAGTACTTC. Protein sequence: CASSLGRGVLYPYEQYF. J is TRBJ2-7 and V is TRBV13; 7 nucleotides line up with TRBD2. The ends lost 0 bases at V and 2 bases at J; junction bases unmatched: 10. Germline V gene lookup returns CDR1 PRHDT and CDR2 FYEKMQ (reference sequence). The CDR3 consists of 17 residues. Full variable domain (outside the CDR3, taken from reference TRBV13 and TRBJ2-7): AAGVIQSPRHLIKEKRETATLKCYPIPRHDTVYWYQQGPGQDPQFLISFYEKMQSDKGSIPDRFSAQQFSDYHSELNMSSLELGDSALYFCASSLGRGVLYPYEQYFGPGTRLTVT.

The V call is TRBV11-2, the J call TRBJ2-3; D perhaps matches TRBD1 (6 bases). Germline values: CDR1 SGHAT, CDR2 FQNNGV. Between the trimmed V and J ends, which lost 5 bases and 5 bases, there was a span of 17 bases. The CDR3 length is 15 residues. The chain's CDR3 is CASSQGHYFQDTQYF. For the CDR3, the DNA is TGTGCCAGCAGCCAGGGACACTACTTCCAAGATACGCAGTATTTT.

Points on this clone: Additional DNA sequences in this sample encode the identical CDR3. The rearrangement links TRBV27 to TRBJ1-1; a weak D match, TRBD1 (5 bases). The germline V gene encodes CDR1 MNHEY and CDR2 SMNVEV (reference sequence). The V gene lost 5 bases and the J gene lost 2 bases, with 12 bases spanning the gap. The CDR3 runs to 14 residues. The CDR3 spells CASSPGTANTEAFF. The CDR3 nucleotides are TGTGCCAGCAGTCCGGGGACGGCTAACACTGAAGCTTTCTTT.

The V and J genes are TRBV9 and TRBJ1-2; a possible D gene is TRBD1 (6 bases). The ends were cut back, 3 bases at V and 2 bases at J, with 14 bases in the middle. The CDR3 is made up of 15 amino acids. CDR1 and CDR2 from the germline V gene are SGDLS and YYNGEE. CDR3 nucleotide sequence: TGTGCCAGCAGCGCCCCCGGACAGTTGAACTATGGCTACACCTTC. Residues: CASSAPGQLNYGYTF.

The V gene is TRBV7-9, the J gene TRBJ1-4; 8 positions match TRBD1. V shed 3 bases and J 13 bases; nucleotides not matched to a gene: 10. Per germline, CDR1 SEHNR and CDR2 FQNEAQ (reference sequence). The CDR3 length is 14 residues. The chain's CDR3 is CASSFPGTGLRLFF. CDR3 DNA: TGTGCCAGCAGCTTTCCCGGGACAGGCCTAAGACTGTTTTTT.

The V call is TRBV9, the J call TRBJ2-3; 8 positions match TRBD1. Germline CDR1 reads SGDLS; CDR2 reads YYNGEE. The CDR3 is 16 amino acids. V lost 4 bases and J lost 0; bases outside the gene matches: 7. The CDR3 nucleotides read TGTGCCAGCAGCATCCAGGGGGCTTGGAGCACAGATACGCAGTATTTT. Amino acids: CASSIQGAWSTDTQYF.

V and J are TRBV28 and TRBJ2-7; perhaps D is TRBD1 or TRBD2 (5 bases each). The CDR3 is made up of 13 amino acids. V shed 6 bases and J shed 5 bases, with 14 bases lying between them. Looked up from germline, CDR1 is MDHEN and CDR2 is SYDVKM. The chain's CDR3 is CASSPRGVHEQYF. In DNA, the CDR3 is TGTGCCAGCAGCCCGCGAGGGGTCCACGAGCAGTACTTC.

A few counts support this clone. V is TRBV5-1 and J is TRBJ1-5; D is undetermined. Per germline, CDR1 SGHRS and CDR2 YFSETQ. CDR3 size: 13 residues. Trimming stripped 0 bases from V and 0 bases from J, with 1 base between. The CDR3 region is CASSLGSNQPQHF. DNA of the CDR3: TGCGCCAGCAGCTTGGGTAGCAATCAGCCCCAGCATTTT.

This clone appeared a single time. This sequence joins TRBV11-2 and TRBJ2-6; D is ambiguous. Germline-derived CDR1 and CDR2 are SGHAT and FQNNGV. The CDR3 consists of 15 residues. Between the trimmed V and J ends, which lost 6 bases and 0 bases, there was a span of 9 bases. The CDR3 region has the DNA TGTGCCAGCAGGGAGTCAAGCTCTGGGGCCAACGTCCTGACTTTC. Its translation is CASRESSSGANVLTF.